Reported below is one T cell receptor (beta chain). The antigen remains unidentified. This sample stems from a study of CD8 T cells in ankylosing spondylitis. Study results and limitations: Reported data indicate significant enrichment of disease-linked clones within matched ankylosing spondylitis synovial fluid. Seven or eight highly homologous variants made up a TCR beta motif, and this motif appeared characteristic of ankylosing spondylitis blood. Earlier literature documents some of the motif variants in reactive arthritis synovial fluid and blood.

CDR1 and CDR2 (germline): ENHRY, SYGVKD. The CDR3 spans 15 residues. The ends lost 6 bases at V and 5 bases at J; junction bases unmatched: 5. Quantitative 5'-RACE with molecular barcodes generated TCR beta libraries. MiXCR, applied by TCRdb to the 5' RACE reads, yields one record per CDR3 protein. The sample records more than 650,000 distinct CDR3 sequences, approximately 12% being singletons. The source material was blood, either unsorted or a sorted T cell fraction (not recorded which). This chain joins TRBV10-3 and TRBJ2-2; 11 positions agree with TRBD1. This sequence originates from a male donor with ankylosing spondylitis. The DNA of the CDR3 is TGTGCCATCAGCCAAGGGACAGGGGGTACCGGGGAGCTGTTTTTT. It yields the protein CAISQGTGGTGELFF.